This T cell receptor beta chain comes out of a study of tumor-infiltrating lymphocytes in oesophageal squamous cell carcinoma. The sample holds a few counts of this clonotype. CDR3 length: 11 amino acids. V lost 6 bases, J lost 5 bases, and 7 bases lay in between. TCRdb redid the calling of the PCR reads with MiXCR, one entry per CDR3 protein. The sample records 18,000 or so distinct CDR3 sequences, under 45% being singletons. The sample taken for sequencing was esophageal tumor tissue. The chain joins TRBV12-3 or TRBV12-4 to TRBJ1-1; D remains ambiguous. This sequence was found in a male donor with esophageal squamous cell carcinoma. CDR3 amino acids: CASSRRTEAFF. CDR3 DNA: TGTGCCAGCAGCCGTAGGACTGAAGCTTTCTTT.